One and the same sample provided the 11 T cell receptor beta chains below, sequenced in a study of blood T cell repertoires in COVID-19. Clones were read by immunoSEQ multiplex PCR, and TCRdb kept only the in-frame ones, dropping some. Seen here are about 87,000 clones, about 88% observed once, and the top ten hold about 5%. The sample was peripheral blood. These receptors originate from a woman aged 80 or over with active COVID-19.

The V call is TRBV24-1, the J call TRBJ1-6; D may be TRBD1 (6 bases). This CDR3 comprises 17 residues. V was pared by 1 base and J by 7 bases, with 16 bases between. Germline assignment: CDR1 KGHDR and CDR2 SFDVKD. The CDR3 here is CATSDLNRARSNSPLHF. The CDR3 coding sequence is TGTGCCACCAGTGATTTAAACAGGGCCCGATCGAATTCACCCCTCCACTTT.

The chain carries TRBV5-5 and TRBJ1-4, with D maybe TRBD1 (5 bases). The CDR3 extends over 14 amino acids. Trimming stripped 2 bases from V and 7 bases from J, with 12 bases between. Per the germline V gene, CDR1 is SGHKS and CDR2 is YYEKEE (reference sequence). CDR3 coding DNA: TGTGCCAGCAGCTTCGCAGGAAGGGGTGAAAAACTGTTTTTT. It encodes CASSFAGRGEKLFF.

The CDR3 bases are TGTGCCAGCAGCTTAAATCCCCGTCAGTCTGGGTTCTTC. This translates into CASSLNPRQSGFF. V gene TRBV7-2 combines with J gene TRBJ2-1; no reliable D call. CDR3 length equals 13 residues. V lost 2 bases, J lost 15 bases, and 17 bases lay in between. Germline V CDR1 and CDR2: SGHTA, FQGNSA.

The CDR3 region has the DNA TGTGCCAGCAGCTCAACGATGACAGACAGGGGGCCCCAAGAGACCCAGTACTTC. Its protein product is CASSSTMTDRGPQETQYF. V is TRBV7-9 and J is TRBJ2-5, with TRBD1 matching over 10 bases. After removal of 4 bases from V and 1 base from J, the junction contained 12 bases not matched to a gene. Germline V lookup: CDR1 SEHNR, CDR2 FQNEAQ (reference sequence). This CDR3 has 18 amino acids.

The J gene is TRBJ1-1, the V gene TRBV2; 9 nucleotides match TRBD1. The CDR3 is 15 residues long. The germline V gene encodes CDR1 SNHLY and CDR2 FYNNEI. V lost 11 bases to trimming and J lost 5 bases; unmatched junction nucleotides: 15. CDR3 sequence: CALYASDRGNTEAFF. The CDR3 DNA follows: TGTGCCTTATACGCCTCGGACAGGGGAAATACTGAAGCTTTCTTT.

The chain employs TRBV12-3 or TRBV12-4 and TRBJ2-1, with D uncertain. With 8 bases removed from V and 6 bases from J, the gap between germline ends came to 14 bases. CDR3 length: 13 residues. The CDR3 is CASLKNGVNEQFF. Here the CDR3 DNA reads TGTGCCAGCCTAAAGAACGGTGTCAATGAGCAGTTCTTC.

The chain carries TRBV12-3 or TRBV12-4 and TRBJ2-2; D is undetermined. V gave up 2 bases and J gave up 4 bases, with 5 bases separating them. The CDR3 contains 13 residues. In nucleotides, the CDR3 is TGTGCCAGCAGTTTAACGGTCACCGGGGAGCTGTTTTTT. This encodes CASSLTVTGELFF.

This chain joins TRBV24-1 and TRBJ2-7; 8 bases fit TRBD2. From germline, CDR1 is KGHDR and CDR2 SFDVKD. Trimming at V came to 5 bases and at J to 2 bases, leaving 4 bases not matched to a gene. The CDR3 runs 14 residues. The CDR3 nucleotides are TGTGCCACCAGTGGCCCGGGAGGGCCCTACGAGCAGTACTTC. It specifies CATSGPGGPYEQYF.

The chain joins TRBV13 to TRBJ2-1; TRBD2 matches 12 bases. CDR1 and CDR2 (germline): PRHDT, FYEKMQ (reference sequence). The CDR3 has 16 amino acids. With 7 bases clipped from V and 0 bases from J, the junction kept 4 bases outside the gene matches. The CDR3 sequence is CASTPTSGSSYNEQFF. CDR3 coding DNA: TGTGCCAGCACCCCGACTAGCGGGAGCTCCTACAATGAGCAGTTCTTC. The whole variable domain, filled in from reference TRBV13 and TRBJ2-1, reads AAGVIQSPRHLIKEKRETATLKCYPIPRHDTVYWYQQGPGQDPQFLISFYEKMQSDKGSIPDRFSAQQFSDYHSELNMSSLELGDSALYFCASTPTSGSSYNEQFFGPGTRLTVL.

The chain carries TRBV5-1 and TRBJ1-2; TRBD1 matches 7 bases. The junction had 8 bases not matched to a gene; V was cut back by 1 base and J by 5 bases. This CDR3 is built from 15 residues. Germline values: CDR1 SGHRS, CDR2 YFSETQ. The DNA for the CDR3 is TGCGCCAGCAGCTTGATGGAAGGGGGCGGTTATGGCTACACCTTC. This translates into CASSLMEGGGYGYTF.

The chain is built from TRBV10-3 and TRBJ1-2; the D gene is possibly TRBD1 (6 bases). The CDR3 extends over 13 amino acids. Germline V CDR1 and CDR2: ENHRY, SYGVKD. Trimming left V 10 bases short and J 3 bases short, with 15 bases between. CDR3 residues: CATRGGGDYGYTF. The CDR3 coding sequence is TGTGCCACAAGAGGGGGAGGGGACTATGGCTACACCTTC.